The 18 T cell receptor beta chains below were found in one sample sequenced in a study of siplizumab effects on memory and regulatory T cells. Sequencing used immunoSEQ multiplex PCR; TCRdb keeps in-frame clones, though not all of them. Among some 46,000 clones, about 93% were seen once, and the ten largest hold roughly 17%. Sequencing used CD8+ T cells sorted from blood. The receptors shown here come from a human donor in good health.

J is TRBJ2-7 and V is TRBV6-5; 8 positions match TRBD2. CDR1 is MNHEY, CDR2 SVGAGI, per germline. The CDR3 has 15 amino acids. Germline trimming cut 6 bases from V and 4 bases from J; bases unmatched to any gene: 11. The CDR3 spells CASRDGGTSIYEQYF. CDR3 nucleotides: TGTGCCAGCAGGGATGGCGGGACTAGTATTTACGAGCAGTACTTC.

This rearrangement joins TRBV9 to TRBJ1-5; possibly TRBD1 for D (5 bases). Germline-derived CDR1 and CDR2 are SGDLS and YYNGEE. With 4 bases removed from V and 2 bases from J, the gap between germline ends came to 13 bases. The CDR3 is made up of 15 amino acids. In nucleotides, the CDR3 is TGTGCCAGCAGCACTTCGGGACTGGGCAATCAGCCCCAGCATTTT. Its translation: CASSTSGLGNQPQHF.

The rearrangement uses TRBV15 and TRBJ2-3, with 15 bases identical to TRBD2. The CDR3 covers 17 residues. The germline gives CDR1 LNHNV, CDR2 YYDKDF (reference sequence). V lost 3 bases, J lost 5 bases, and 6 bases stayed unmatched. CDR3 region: CATSSPRTSGRGDTQYF. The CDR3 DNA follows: TGTGCCACCAGCAGTCCCAGGACTAGCGGGAGGGGAGATACGCAGTATTTT.

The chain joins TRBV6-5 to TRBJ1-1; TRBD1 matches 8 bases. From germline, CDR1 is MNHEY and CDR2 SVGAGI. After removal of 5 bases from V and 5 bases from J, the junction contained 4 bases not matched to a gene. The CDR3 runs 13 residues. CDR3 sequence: CASSQGAGTEAFF. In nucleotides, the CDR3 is TGTGCCAGCAGTCAGGGGGCGGGAACTGAAGCTTTCTTT.

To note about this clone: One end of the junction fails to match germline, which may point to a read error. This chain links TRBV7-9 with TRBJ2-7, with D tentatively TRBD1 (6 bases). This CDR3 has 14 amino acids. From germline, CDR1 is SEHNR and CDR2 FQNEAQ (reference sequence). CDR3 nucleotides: TGTGCCAGCAGCCCCCAGCACGGGCAGGGGACAACGGCCTTC. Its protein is CASSPQHGQGTTAF.

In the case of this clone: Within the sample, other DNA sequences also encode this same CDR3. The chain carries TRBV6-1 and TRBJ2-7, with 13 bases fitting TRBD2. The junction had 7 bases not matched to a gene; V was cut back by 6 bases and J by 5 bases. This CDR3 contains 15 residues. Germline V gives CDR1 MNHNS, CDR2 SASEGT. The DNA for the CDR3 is TGTGCCAGCAGATCACTAGCGGGAGGGCCGGACGAGCAGTACTTC. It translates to CASRSLAGGPDEQYF.

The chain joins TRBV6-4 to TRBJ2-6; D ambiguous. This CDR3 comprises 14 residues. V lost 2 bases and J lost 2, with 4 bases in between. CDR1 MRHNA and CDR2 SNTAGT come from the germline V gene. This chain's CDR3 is CASSDRAGANVLTF. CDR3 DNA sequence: TGTGCCAGCAGTGACAGGGCTGGGGCCAACGTCCTGACTTTC.

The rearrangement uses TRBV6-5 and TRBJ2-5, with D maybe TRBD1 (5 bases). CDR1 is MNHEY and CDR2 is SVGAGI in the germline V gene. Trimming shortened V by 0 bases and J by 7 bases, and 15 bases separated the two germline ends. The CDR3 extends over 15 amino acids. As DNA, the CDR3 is TGTGCCAGCAGTTACTCGGGGCAGATTGGCTTGACCCAGTACTTC. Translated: CASSYSGQIGLTQYF.

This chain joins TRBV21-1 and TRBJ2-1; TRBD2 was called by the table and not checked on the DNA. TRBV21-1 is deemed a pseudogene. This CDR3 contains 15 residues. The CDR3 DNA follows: TGTGCCAGCAGCGGTGGAGCCGTCCCCTACAATGAGCAGTTCTTC. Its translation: CASSGGAVPYNEQFF.

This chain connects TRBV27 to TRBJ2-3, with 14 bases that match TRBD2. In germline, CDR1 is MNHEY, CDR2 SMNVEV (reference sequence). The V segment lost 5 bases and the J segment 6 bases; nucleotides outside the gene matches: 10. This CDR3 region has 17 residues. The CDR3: CASSPRLAGGPGDTQYF. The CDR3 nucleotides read TGTGCCAGCAGTCCACGACTAGCGGGAGGGCCCGGGGATACGCAGTATTTT.

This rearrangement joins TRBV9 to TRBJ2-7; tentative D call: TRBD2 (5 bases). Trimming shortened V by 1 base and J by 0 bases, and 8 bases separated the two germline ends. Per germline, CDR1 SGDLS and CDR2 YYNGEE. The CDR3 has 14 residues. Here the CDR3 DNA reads TGTGCCAGCAGCGTATTTGAGGGCTCCTACGAGCAGTACTTC. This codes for CASSVFEGSYEQYF.

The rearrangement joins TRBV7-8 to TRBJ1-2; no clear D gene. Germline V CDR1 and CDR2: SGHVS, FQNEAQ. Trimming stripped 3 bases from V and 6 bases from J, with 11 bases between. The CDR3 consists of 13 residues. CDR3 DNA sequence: TGTGCCAGCAGCTTCACCCTTTGGGATGGCTACACCTTC. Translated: CASSFTLWDGYTF.

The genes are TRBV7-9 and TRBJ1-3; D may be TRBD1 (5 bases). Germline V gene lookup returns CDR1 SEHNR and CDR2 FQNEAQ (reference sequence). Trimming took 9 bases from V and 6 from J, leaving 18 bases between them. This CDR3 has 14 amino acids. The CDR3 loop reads CASKRGDAENTIYF. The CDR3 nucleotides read TGTGCCAGTAAACGGGGGGACGCCGAAAACACCATATATTTT.

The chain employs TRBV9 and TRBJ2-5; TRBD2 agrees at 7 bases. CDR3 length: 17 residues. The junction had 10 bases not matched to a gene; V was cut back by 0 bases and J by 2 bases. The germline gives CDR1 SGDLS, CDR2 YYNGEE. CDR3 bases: TGTGCCAGCAGCGTAGCTGGTCGCGGGAGCCTTCAAGAGACCCAGTACTTC. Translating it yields CASSVAGRGSLQETQYF.

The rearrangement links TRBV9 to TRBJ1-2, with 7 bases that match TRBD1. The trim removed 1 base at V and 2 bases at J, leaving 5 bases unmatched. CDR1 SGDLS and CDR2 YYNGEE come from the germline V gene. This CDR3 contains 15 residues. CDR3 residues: CASSVSGTENYGYTF. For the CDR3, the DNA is TGTGCCAGCAGCGTATCCGGGACAGAGAACTATGGCTACACCTTC.

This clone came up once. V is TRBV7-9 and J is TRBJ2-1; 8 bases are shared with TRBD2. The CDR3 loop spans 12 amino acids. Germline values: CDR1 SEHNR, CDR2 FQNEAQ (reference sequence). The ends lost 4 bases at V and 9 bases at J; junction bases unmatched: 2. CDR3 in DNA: TGTGCCAGCAGCTCAACTAGCGGTGAGCAGTTCTTC. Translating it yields CASSSTSGEQFF.

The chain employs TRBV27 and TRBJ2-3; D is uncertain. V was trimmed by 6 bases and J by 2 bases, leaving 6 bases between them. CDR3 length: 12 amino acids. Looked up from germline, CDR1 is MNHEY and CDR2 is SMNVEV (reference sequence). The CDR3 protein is CASSSTTDTQYF. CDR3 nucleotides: TGTGCCAGCAGCTCCACCACAGATACGCAGTATTTT.

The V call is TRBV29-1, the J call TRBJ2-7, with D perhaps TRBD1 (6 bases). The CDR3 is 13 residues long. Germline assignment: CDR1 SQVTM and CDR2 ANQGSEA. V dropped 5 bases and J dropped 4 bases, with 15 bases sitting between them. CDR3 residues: CSVLQGQDYEQYF. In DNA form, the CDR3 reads TGCAGCGTTCTCCAGGGACAAGATTACGAGCAGTACTTC.